Here is one T cell receptor beta chain with its context. Profiling relied on immunoSEQ multiplex PCR, and the TCRdb table lists in-frame clones only, not all of them. In the table there are about 99,000 clones, roughly four fifths of which are singletons. This sample stems from a study of blood T cell repertoires in COVID-19. Per germline, CDR1 DFQATT and CDR2 SNEGSKA (reference sequence). This CDR3 contains 11 residues. The ends were cut back, 3 bases at V and 0 bases at J, with 3 bases in the middle. This sequence originates from a woman at least 80 years old with active or convalescent COVID-19. Material: peripheral blood. The chain couples TRBV20-1 to TRBJ2-7; D is ambiguous. The CDR3 loop is CSARYSYEQYF. CDR3 coding DNA: TGCAGTGCTAGGTACTCCTACGAGCAGTACTTC.